What follows are 32 T cell receptor beta chains derived from one specimen sequenced in a study of neurological immune-mediated disorders. TCRdb reprocessed the 5' RACE reads with MiXCR, giving one entry per CDR3 protein. The profile shows about 49,000 distinct CDR3 sequences, about 9.1% of them singletons. As to time point: longitudinal time-point 1 (baseline). Sample: PBMCs. The receptor set was obtained from a woman aged 40-49 years in good health.

This clonotype was picked up many times. CDR3 DNA sequence: TGTGCCAGCAGTTACCGTTCGGGGTACTCTGGAAACACCATATATTTT. Its protein product is CASSYRSGYSGNTIYF. The V and J genes are TRBV6-5 and TRBJ1-3; D gene ambiguous. The ends were cut back, 2 bases at V and 0 bases at J, with 11 bases in the middle. CDR3 size: 16 residues. Germline V CDR1 and CDR2: MNHEY, SVGAGI.

This clonotype came up many times. The J gene is TRBJ1-2, the V gene TRBV7-2; D unresolved. V was cut by 7 bases and J by 3 bases, with 6 bases left in between. Germline-derived CDR1 and CDR2 are SGHTA and FQGNSA. The CDR3 has 11 residues. The CDR3 region has the DNA TGTGCCAGCATGAAGGACTATGGCTACACCTTC. Translating it yields CASMKDYGYTF.

This clonotype was detected ten times or more. The rearrangement joins TRBV20-1 to TRBJ1-2; TRBD1 matches 9 bases. V trimming: 6 bases; J trimming: 0 bases; junction bases outside the gene matches: 2. Germline V gives CDR1 DFQATT, CDR2 SNEGSKA (reference sequence). The CDR3 is 13 residues long. This CDR3 reads CSAGQGTNYGYTF. CDR3 nucleotide sequence: TGCAGTGCCGGACAGGGGACTAACTATGGCTACACCTTC.

The gene calls are TRBV20-1 and TRBJ1-5; 7 nucleotides align to TRBD1. CDR3 length equals 16 residues. The V gene end was trimmed by 0 bases and the J gene end by 4 bases; junction bases not matched to a gene: 9. The germline CDR1 and CDR2 sequences are DFQATT and SNEGSKA (reference sequence). CDR3 nucleotides: TGCAGTGCTAGAGATCGTAGGACAGGTCAAAATCAGCCCCAGCATTTT. This translates into CSARDRRTGQNQPQHF.

This clonotype has a handful of counts. A single base separates this from a much larger clone, so it may be a read error. This chain connects TRBV24-1 to TRBJ2-1; TRBD2 aligns across 9 bases. The germline V gene encodes CDR1 KGHDR and CDR2 SFDVKD. There are 16 residues in the CDR3. The CDR3 reads CAASAPSGMAYNEQFF. CDR3 bases: TGTGCCGCCAGTGCGCCTAGCGGGATGGCCTACAATGAGCAGTTCTTC.

The table lists this clonotype with many counts. J is TRBJ2-3 and V is TRBV9; 9 bases are shared with TRBD2. Per germline, CDR1 SGDLS and CDR2 YYNGEE. J was trimmed by 3 bases and V by 4 bases; bases with no gene match: 6. The CDR3 is 15 residues long. The CDR3 DNA reads TGTGCCAGCAGCTCGGAGGGACTAGCAACAGATACGCAGTATTTT. Translating it yields CASSSEGLATDTQYF.

This clonotype was detected many times. The gene calls are TRBV20-1 and TRBJ1-1, with D perhaps matching TRBD1 (5 bases). The CDR3 spans 12 residues. Trimming took 4 bases from V and 1 from J, leaving 7 bases between them. From germline, CDR1 is DFQATT and CDR2 SNEGSKA (reference sequence). In DNA form, the CDR3 reads TGCAGTGCTAAAACAGGGAACACTGAAGCTTTCTTT. Protein: CSAKTGNTEAFF.

This clonotype was picked up many times. In DNA form, the CDR3 reads TGCGCCAGCAGTGTAGGCAACTATGGCTACACCTTC. Amino acid sequence: CASSVGNYGYTF. V gene TRBV5-1 combines with J gene TRBJ1-2; D gene ambiguous. The germline V and J ends were trimmed by 5 bases and 2 bases, with 7 bases remaining between them. Looked up from germline, CDR1 is SGHRS and CDR2 is YFSETQ. The CDR3 extends over 12 amino acids.

This clonotype was detected ten times or more. The chain recombines TRBV29-1 with TRBJ2-3; no clear D gene. CDR1 and CDR2 from the germline V gene are SQVTM and ANQGSEA. The V and J ends lost 4 bases and 0 bases respectively, with 11 bases between them. CDR3 size: 14 residues. The CDR3 sequence is CSVVRDISTDTQYF. CDR3 in DNA: TGCAGCGTTGTCCGAGACATTAGCACAGATACGCAGTATTTT.

This clonotype was counted ten times or more. The CDR3 nucleotides are TGCGCCAGCAGCCTTATAGACAGATCCTACAATGAGCAGTTCTTC. It yields the protein CASSLIDRSYNEQFF. The V and J genes are TRBV4-3 and TRBJ2-1, with D perhaps TRBD1 (5 bases). Germline assignment: CDR1 LGHNA and CDR2 YSLEER. This CDR3 has 15 residues. V lost 4 bases to trimming and J lost 1 base, with 11 bases between them.

This clonotype was counted ten times or more. V usage is TRBV5-1 and J usage is TRBJ2-7, with 8 bases fitting TRBD1. The CDR3 is 15 amino acids. V lost 7 bases to trimming and J lost 7 bases; unmatched junction nucleotides: 16. Germline values: CDR1 SGHRS, CDR2 YFSETQ. CDR3 sequence: CASSAQTGAVEEQYF. The CDR3 nucleotides are TGCGCCAGCTCGGCACAGACAGGGGCGGTGGAGGAGCAGTACTTC.

This clonotype was recorded at least ten times. This chain links TRBV2 with TRBJ2-3; TRBD2 is a possible D gene (5 bases). This CDR3 is built from 13 residues. Per germline, CDR1 SNHLY and CDR2 FYNNEI. The V end was cut by 4 bases, the J end by 6 bases, with 11 bases between. The CDR3, as DNA: TGTGCCAGCAGTGCCAGCGGAGGCGATACGCAGTATTTT. Protein product: CASSASGGDTQYF.

This clonotype was counted ten times or more. This chain joins TRBV10-3 and TRBJ1-1; D may be TRBD1 (6 bases). Deletions cut 5 bases from V and 1 base from J, with 11 bases between. The CDR3 has 14 residues. Germline V gene sequence: CDR1 ENHRY, CDR2 SYGVKD. As DNA, the CDR3 is TGTGCCATCAGTCAGGGGCTTAGGAACACTGAAGCTTTCTTT. It is translated as CAISQGLRNTEAFF.

There are many counts of this clonotype. The junction does not match germline at one end; this may be a read error. The chain recombines TRBV20-1 with TRBJ2-1; TRBD2 matches at 7 bases. CDR3 length: 14 residues. Germline V gene lookup returns CDR1 DFQATT and CDR2 SNEGSKA (reference sequence). CDR3 sequence reads: CSAGGGDSNNEQFF. DNA for the CDR3: TGCAGTGCTGGGGGGGGGGACTCCAACAATGAGCAGTTCTTC.

This clonotype has only one observation. This may be a read error, as it is one base from a much larger clone. V and J are TRBV12-3 or TRBV12-4 and TRBJ2-7, with D perhaps matching TRBD2 (6 bases). There are 15 residues in the CDR3. With 2 bases removed from V and 6 bases from J, the gap between germline ends came to 17 bases. CDR3: CASSLMGSGTCEQYF. CDR3 DNA sequence: TGTGCCAGCAGTTTAATGGGTAGCGGTACCTGCGAGCAGTACTTC.

This clonotype was counted at least ten times. The rearrangement joins TRBV5-1 to TRBJ1-4; D is unresolved. CDR3 length: 14 amino acids. CDR1 SGHRS and CDR2 YFSETQ come from the germline V gene. Trimming took off 2 bases at V and 1 base at J, with 6 bases between the two ends. The CDR3 bases are TGCGCCAGCAGCTTTGGGCGAACTAATGAAAAACTGTTTTTT. It specifies CASSFGRTNEKLFF.

The table lists this clonotype with many counts. This chain connects TRBV5-1 to TRBJ1-2; D gene unclear. This CDR3 has 12 amino acids. CDR1 SGHRS and CDR2 YFSETQ come from the germline V gene. Deletions cut 2 bases from V and 8 bases from J, with 10 bases between. The CDR3 DNA reads as TGCGCCAGCAGCTTAGCCCCGGGGGGCTACACCTTC. As protein: CASSLAPGGYTF.

This clonotype occurred many times. The V call is TRBV5-1, the J call TRBJ1-1; D is uncertain. The germline V gene has CDR1 SGHRS and CDR2 YFSETQ. The CDR3 has 13 residues. V was cut by 0 bases and J by 0 bases, with 3 bases left in between. CDR3 loop: CASSLGVNTEAFF. For the CDR3, the DNA is TGCGCCAGCAGCTTGGGCGTGAACACTGAAGCTTTCTTT.

This clonotype was counted at least ten times. The rearrangement uses TRBV15 and TRBJ2-1, with D unclear. Deletions cut 0 bases from V and 9 bases from J, with 6 bases between. CDR1 is LNHNV, CDR2 YYDKDF, per germline (reference sequence). The CDR3 spans 12 residues. The CDR3 DNA reads TGTGCCACCAGCAGAGATGGCCGTGAGCAGTTCTTC. This codes for CATSRDGREQFF. Full variable domain (outside the CDR3, taken from reference TRBV15 and TRBJ2-1): DAMVIQNPRYQVTQFGKPVTLSCSQTLNHNVMYWYQQKSSQAPKLLFHYYDKDFNNEADTPDNFQSRRPNTSFCFLDIRSPGLGDTAMYLCATSRDGREQFFGPGTRLTVL.

This clonotype was recorded at least ten times. The chain combines TRBV29-1 with TRBJ1-2, with 7 bases aligning to TRBD1. Per the germline V gene, CDR1 is SQVTM and CDR2 is ANQGSEA. V was pared by 4 bases and J by 6 bases, with 8 bases of the junction left unmatched. The CDR3 consists of 13 residues. In nucleotides, the CDR3 is TGCAGCGTTGCCAGGGGGAGGGGTAATGGCTACACCTTC. It is translated as CSVARGRGNGYTF. The full variable domain, completed using reference TRBV29-1 and TRBJ1-2, is SAVISQKPSRDICQRGTSLTIQCQVDSQVTMMFWYRQQPGQSLTLIATANQGSEATYESGFVIDKFPISRPNLTFSTLTVSNMSPEDSSIYLCSVARGRGNGYTFGSGTRLTVV.

This clonotype occurred many times. This rearrangement joins TRBV7-2 to TRBJ1-6; D remains unclear. CDR3 size: 18 residues. Looked up from germline, CDR1 is SGHTA and CDR2 is FQGNSA. Trimming stripped 2 bases from V and 11 bases from J, with 25 bases between. The CDR3 DNA follows: TGTGCCAGCAGCTTATCCGCCGTTAGGCAGGCGGCTAGGCCACCCCTCCACTTT. Translated, it gives CASSLSAVRQAARPPLHF. The full variable domain, completed using reference TRBV7-2 and TRBJ1-6, is GAGVSQSPSNKVTEKGKDVELRCDPISGHTALYWYRQSLGQGLEFLIYFQGNSAPDKSGLPSDRFSAERTGGSVSTLTIQRTQQEDSAVYLCASSLSAVRQAARPPLHFGNGTRLTVT.

There are many counts of this clonotype. This rearrangement joins TRBV15 to TRBJ1-1; D not certain. There are 16 residues in the CDR3. Trimming pared 0 bases from V and 1 base from J, leaving 12 bases between. Per germline, CDR1 LNHNV and CDR2 YYDKDF (reference sequence). The CDR3 loop reads CATSRDRAGPNTEAFF. For the CDR3, the DNA is TGTGCCACCAGCAGAGATCGAGCAGGTCCGAACACTGAAGCTTTCTTT.

This clonotype was counted at least ten times. This chain uses TRBV15 with TRBJ2-5; D not certain. Trimming removed 0 bases at V and 7 bases at J, with 6 bases between. This CDR3 spans 12 amino acids. CDR1 and CDR2 from the germline V gene are LNHNV and YYDKDF (reference sequence). CDR3 bases: TGTGCCACCAGCAGAGATCGAGGGACCCAGTACTTC. This codes for CATSRDRGTQYF.

The chain recombines TRBV14 with TRBJ1-2, with 7 positions matching TRBD1. The V and J ends lost 2 bases and 3 bases, in that order; junction bases with no gene match: 24. The germline V gene has CDR1 SGHDN and CDR2 FVKESK. CDR3 size: 21 residues. CDR3 sequence reads: CASSQIPSLPSPQGEDYGYTF. The CDR3 DNA reads as TGTGCCAGCAGCCAAATCCCCTCCTTGCCCTCTCCTCAGGGGGAAGACTATGGCTACACCTTC. The full variable domain, in which reference TRBV14 and TRBJ1-2 provide the parts outside the CDR3, is EAGVTQFPSHSVIEKGQTVTLRCDPISGHDNLYWYRRVMGKEIKFLLHFVKESKQDESGMPNNRFLAERTGGTYSTLKVQPAELEDSGVYFCASSQIPSLPSPQGEDYGYTFGSGTRLTVV.

This clonotype was counted ten times or more. The chain couples TRBV29-1 to TRBJ1-4; D unclear. Germline assignment: CDR1 SQVTM and CDR2 ANQGSEA. The V end was cut by 1 base, the J end by 5 bases, with 8 bases between. The CDR3 is made up of 13 amino acids. The CDR3 bases are TGCAGCGTTGAAGTTGATCAAAATGAAAAACTGTTTTTT. This sequence encodes CSVEVDQNEKLFF.

This clonotype occurred many times. The V call is TRBV7-9, the J call TRBJ1-1; 10 bases fit TRBD1. The CDR3 covers 14 residues. V lost 3 bases, J lost 6 bases, and 4 bases stayed unmatched. Looked up from germline, CDR1 is SEHNR and CDR2 is FQNEAQ (reference sequence). Here the CDR3 reads CASSLGQGRSEAFF. The CDR3 coding sequence is TGTGCCAGCAGCTTGGGACAGGGGAGATCTGAAGCTTTCTTT.

This clonotype was counted only a few times. The V gene is TRBV6-2 or TRBV6-3, the J gene TRBJ1-5; D is ambiguous. This CDR3 is 15 amino acids long. Trimming took 6 bases from V and 1 from J, leaving 13 bases between them. Germline V CDR1 and CDR2: MNHEY, SVGEGT. CDR3 nucleotides: TGTGCCAGCAGCCCCCGGGTCCCAAGCAATCAGCCCCAGCATTTT. Protein: CASSPRVPSNQPQHF.

This clonotype was detected ten times or more. V usage is TRBV5-1 and J usage is TRBJ2-1; a possible D gene is TRBD1 (7 bases). Trimming stripped 6 bases from V and 0 bases from J, with 16 bases between. The CDR3 has 16 amino acids. The germline V gene has CDR1 SGHRS and CDR2 YFSETQ. The CDR3 spells CASTGAGGVSYNEQFF. CDR3 in DNA: TGCGCCAGCACGGGGGCAGGGGGTGTCTCCTACAATGAGCAGTTCTTC.

This clonotype appeared many times. Here the CDR3 DNA reads TGTGCCAGCAGCTTGAGGGTTCGGGAGACCCAGTACTTC. Translation: CASSLRVRETQYF. The chain is built from TRBV5-5 and TRBJ2-5; no definite D call. The CDR3 runs to 13 residues. Germline V gene lookup returns CDR1 SGHKS and CDR2 YYEKEE (reference sequence). V was shortened by 1 base and J by 5 bases, with 9 bases between the two germline ends.

This clonotype was seen repeatedly, ten times or more. V is TRBV9 and J is TRBJ2-7; 8 bases are a match to TRBD1. The CDR3 length is 15 residues. Germline V lookup: CDR1 SGDLS, CDR2 YYNGEE. V was clipped by 2 bases and J by 0 bases; unmatched bases: 4. The CDR3: CASSVTTGASYEQYF. As DNA, the CDR3 is TGTGCCAGCAGCGTGACGACAGGGGCCTCCTACGAGCAGTACTTC.

This clonotype was seen a few times. The rearrangement links TRBV20-1 to TRBJ2-5, with 10 positions matching TRBD2. V was pared by 6 bases and J by 5 bases, with 12 bases of the junction left unmatched. This CDR3 is built from 15 residues. Per germline, CDR1 DFQATT and CDR2 SNEGSKA (reference sequence). The CDR3 nucleotides are TGCAGTGCCTCCCATCGTAGCGGGGGGCGGGAGACCCAGTACTTC. Amino acids: CSASHRSGGRETQYF.

This clonotype was detected ten times or more. The gene calls are TRBV6-5 and TRBJ1-1; 8 nucleotides align to TRBD1. The CDR3 has 17 amino acids. The trim removed 2 bases at V and 4 bases at J, leaving 12 bases unmatched. The germline CDR1 and CDR2 sequences are MNHEY and SVGAGI. The CDR3 DNA sequence: TGTGCCAGCAGTTACGGGGGACAGGATTATTTGGGCACTGAAGCTTTCTTT. This encodes CASSYGGQDYLGTEAFF.